Below, one T cell receptor (beta chain) is given with its context. As yet, its antigen is unknown. This PCR relied on a set of 60 Vbeta primers and 13 Jbeta primers. The data were produced by immunoSEQ multiplex PCR, yet TCRdb's version contains in-frame clones alone and is incomplete. The data show about 140,000 clones, with 79% seen just once and about 6.8% held by the top ten. The sample belongs to a study of cytomegalovirus exposure and HLA in healthy donors. Study context: Clustering assigned approximately 79% of the approximately 400 genotyped donors to the Caucasian-associated ancestry cluster. Broader study findings: A link between a missense DCLRE1C variant and TCR beta V- and J-gene trimming emerged from a later analysis. Confirmation was obtained in vitro that a few CMV-associated chains are specific for CMV antigens. Versus the roughly 670-donor mean, an Asian-associated ancestry cluster reportedly showed fewer N-insertions in a later analysis.

Sequenced: PBMCs. The receptor comes from a man aged 40-49 years in good health and CMV-seropositive.

For the CDR3, the DNA is TGTGCCAGCAGAAGCGACAGGGGAGTTCGCACTGAAGCTTTCTTT. It codes for CASRSDRGVRTEAFF. The chain employs TRBV2 and TRBJ1-1; 8 bases match TRBD1. There are 15 residues in the CDR3. V lost 6 bases, J lost 4 bases, and 10 bases stayed unmatched. Per germline, CDR1 SNHLY and CDR2 FYNNEI. The variable domain in full, completed from reference TRBV2 and TRBJ1-1, reads EPEVTQTPSHQVTQMGQEVILRCVPISNHLYFYWYRQILGQKVEFLVSFYNNEISEKSEIFDDQFSVERPDGSNFTLKIRSTKLEDSAMYFCASRSDRGVRTEAFFGQGTRLTVV.